This T cell receptor beta chain was observed in a study of cytomegalovirus exposure and HLA in healthy donors. As for the study in general: The roughly 100 million unique TCR beta sequences, from around 200 million T cells, were found by an earlier analysis. Regarding the study as a whole: The presence/absence work took it that sequencing depth was about the same across donors. Rarity held for most TCR sequences, but there were some public TCRs that occurred in many donors.

The CDR3 extends over 12 amino acids. The germline CDR1 and CDR2 sequences are SNHLY and FYNNEI. V lost 6 bases and J 7 bases, leaving 12 bases between the germline ends. On this clone itself: Its antigen remains unidentified.

PCR amplification relied on 60 Vbeta primers (plus 13 Jbeta primers). Profiled with immunoSEQ multiplex PCR; TCRdb holds only in-frame clones, not every one. The repertoire has 150,000 to 200,000 clones, over 60% of them found once; the top ten carry under 3.5%. The receptor's source is a woman aged 25 to 39 in good health and CMV-seronegative. This chain links TRBV2 with TRBJ1-1; a possible D gene is TRBD1 (5 bases). What was sequenced was PBMCs. CDR3 DNA: TGTGCCAGCAGCATCAGACAGATTGAAGCTTTCTTT. Protein: CASSIRQIEAFF.